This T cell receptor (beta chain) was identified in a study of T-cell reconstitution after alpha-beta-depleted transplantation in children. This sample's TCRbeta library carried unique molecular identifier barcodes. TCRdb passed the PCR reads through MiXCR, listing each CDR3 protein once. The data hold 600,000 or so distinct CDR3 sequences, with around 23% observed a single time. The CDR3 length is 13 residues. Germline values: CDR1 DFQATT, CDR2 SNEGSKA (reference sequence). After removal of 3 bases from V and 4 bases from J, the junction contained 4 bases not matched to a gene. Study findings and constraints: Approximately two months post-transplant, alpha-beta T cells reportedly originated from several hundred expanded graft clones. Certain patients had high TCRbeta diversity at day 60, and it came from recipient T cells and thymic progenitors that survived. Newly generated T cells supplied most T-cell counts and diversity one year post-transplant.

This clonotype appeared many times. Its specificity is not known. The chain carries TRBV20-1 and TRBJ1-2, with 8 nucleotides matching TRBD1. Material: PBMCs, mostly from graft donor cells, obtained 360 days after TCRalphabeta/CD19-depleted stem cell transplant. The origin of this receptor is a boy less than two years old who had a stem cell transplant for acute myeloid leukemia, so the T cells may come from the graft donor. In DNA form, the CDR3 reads TGCAGTGCTAGCCGGGACAGGACCTATGGCTACACCTTC. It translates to CSASRDRTYGYTF.